These 30 T cell receptor beta chains share one sample of origin, sequenced in a study of blood T cell repertoires in COVID-19. Method: immunoSEQ multiplex PCR; TCRdb's copy keeps in-frame clones and lacks some. The table has roughly 350,000 clones, roughly 90% seen once. Sequencing used PBMCs or T cells enriched from blood (not recorded which). The receptors were sampled from a woman aged 25 to 39 who had recovered from COVID-19.

This clone was detected only once. The chain is built from TRBV11-3 and TRBJ2-1, with 11 bases fitting TRBD2. Trimming took 1 base from V and 4 from J; bases not matched to a gene: 9. The V gene's germline CDR1 is SGHNT and CDR2 YENEEA. The length of the CDR3 is 18 residues. The CDR3 sequence is CASSLGMTGTSGYNEQFF. The CDR3 bases are TGTGCCAGCAGCTTAGGGATGACCGGGACTAGCGGATACAATGAGCAGTTCTTC.

The chain employs TRBV27 and TRBJ2-5, with a weak D call TRBD2 (7 bases). Germline values: CDR1 MNHEY, CDR2 SMNVEV (reference sequence). The CDR3 totals 14 residues. V gave up 3 bases and J gave up 5 bases, with 13 bases separating them. The CDR3 nucleotides read TGTGCCAGCAGTTTCCGGGGGGCGCGGGAGACCCAGTACTTC. It codes for CASSFRGARETQYF.

The V gene is TRBV4-2, the J gene TRBJ2-7; 10 nucleotides match TRBD1. The CDR3 has 15 amino acids. Germline V lookup: CDR1 LGHNA, CDR2 YNFKEQ. The J segment lost 5 bases and the V segment lost 2 bases, leaving 6 bases of the junction unmatched. For the CDR3, the DNA is TGTGCCAGCAGCCAAAGGGGACAGGGGCGAAACGAGCAGTACTTC. The encoded protein is CASSQRGQGRNEQYF.

This clone showed up just a few times. V and J are TRBV29-1 and TRBJ2-3; D is possibly TRBD1 (6 bases). CDR3 length: 14 residues. From germline, CDR1 is SQVTM and CDR2 ANQGSEA. V was pared by 3 bases and J by 4 bases, with 14 bases between. CDR3 amino acids: CSVEDSHHPDTQYF. Here the CDR3 DNA reads TGCAGCGTTGAGGACAGCCATCACCCAGATACGCAGTATTTT.

This clone was seen a single time. The chain uses TRBV21-1 and TRBJ2-1; the D call TRBD2 from the table was never checked on the DNA. TRBV21-1 is a known pseudogene. This CDR3 is 15 amino acids long. As DNA, the CDR3 is TGTGCCAGCAGCAAAGAAGGCGGGGGATCAAATGAGCAGTTCTTC. Its translation is CASSKEGGGSNEQFF.

The chain recombines TRBV12-3 or TRBV12-4 with TRBJ1-1; no reliable D call. Trimming stripped 3 bases from V and 8 bases from J, with 10 bases between. The CDR3 loop spans 12 amino acids. CDR3 nucleotide sequence: TGTGCCAGCAGTTTTAATTACAAGGAAGCTTTCTTT. It yields the protein CASSFNYKEAFF.

The chain is built from TRBV13 and TRBJ1-3; no clear D gene. With 5 bases removed from V and 0 bases from J, the gap between germline ends came to 11 bases. The CDR3 is made up of 15 amino acids. Per germline, CDR1 PRHDT and CDR2 FYEKMQ (reference sequence). The CDR3 is CASSTRLHSGNTIYF. As DNA, the CDR3 is TGTGCCAGCAGCACCAGACTTCACTCTGGAAACACCATATATTTT.

The genes are TRBV2 and TRBJ2-7, with TRBD1 matching over 8 bases. Germline CDR1 reads SNHLY; CDR2 reads FYNNEI. This CDR3 has 15 amino acids. V lost 7 bases and J lost 2; bases outside the gene matches: 10. CDR3 DNA: TGTGCCAGCATTCCGAACAGGGGGTTTACCTACGAGCAGTACTTC. Encoded protein: CASIPNRGFTYEQYF.

The V gene is TRBV6-5, the J gene TRBJ2-1; TRBD1 matches at 11 bases. The CDR3 has 14 amino acids. The V gene's germline CDR1 is MNHEY and CDR2 SVGAGI. Unmatched junction bases numbered 4, after V lost 2 bases and J lost 10 bases. CDR3 coding DNA: TGTGCCAGCAGTTACGGACAGGGGGCCCGGGAGCAGTTCTTC. Translated: CASSYGQGAREQFF.

The table lists this clone with a count of one. The chain recombines TRBV27 with TRBJ2-7, with TRBD1 identical over 10 bases. Germline CDR1 reads MNHEY; CDR2 reads SMNVEV (reference sequence). The CDR3 consists of 15 residues. V shed 6 bases and J 2 bases; nucleotides not matched to a gene: 7. For the CDR3, the DNA is TGTGCCAGCAGACCTCGACAGGGGGCACCCTACGAGCAGTACTTC. Residues: CASRPRQGAPYEQYF.

The chain's CDR3 is CASRGASREVEQFF. The CDR3 nucleotides are TGCGCCAGCAGGGGTGCCTCGAGGGAAGTAGAGCAGTTCTTC. V gene TRBV5-1 combines with J gene TRBJ2-1, with D possibly being TRBD2 (5 bases). The CDR3 spans 14 residues. V lost 5 bases and J 10 bases, leaving 19 bases between the germline ends. Germline lookup yields CDR1 SGHRS and CDR2 YFSETQ.

The gene calls are TRBV23-1 and TRBJ2-1; 10 nucleotides match TRBD2. TRBV23-1 is known as an ORF, though its function is uncertain. The CDR3 has 18 residues. V shed 0 bases and J 0 bases; nucleotides not matched to a gene: 5. As DNA, the CDR3 is TGCGCCAGCAGTCAATCGCAGACTAGCGGGTACTCCTACAATGAGCAGTTCTTC. It specifies CASSQSQTSGYSYNEQFF.

V usage is TRBV6-5 and J usage is TRBJ2-3; 15 positions agree with TRBD2. Germline V gene sequence: CDR1 MNHEY, CDR2 SVGAGI. The V segment lost 6 bases and the J segment 6 bases; nucleotides outside the gene matches: 4. The CDR3 runs to 15 residues. CDR3 in amino acids: CASSAGTSGGDTQYF. CDR3 nucleotide sequence: TGTGCCAGCAGCGCCGGGACTAGCGGGGGGGATACGCAGTATTTT.

This chain links TRBV18 with TRBJ2-1, with a tentative D call TRBD1 (5 bases). The CDR3 contains 14 residues. Deletions cut 6 bases from V and 2 bases from J, with 11 bases between. Germline values: CDR1 KGHSH, CDR2 LQKENI. The chain's CDR3 is CASSLDRTYNEQFF. The CDR3 nucleotides are TGTGCCAGCTCTCTCGACAGAACCTACAATGAGCAGTTCTTC.

The rearrangement joins TRBV21-1 to TRBJ2-2; the D call of TRBD1 is as the table states it, not checked on the DNA. TRBV21-1 is recorded as a pseudogene. This CDR3 has 15 residues. The CDR3 region is CASSKLGRNTGELFF. CDR3 bases: TGTGCCAGCAGCAAACTGGGGCGGAACACCGGGGAGCTGTTTTTT.

The rearrangement links TRBV14 to TRBJ1-6; 8 nucleotides match TRBD1. Germline loops: CDR1 SGHDN, CDR2 FVKESK. There are 15 residues in the CDR3. V dropped 3 bases and J dropped 10; count of bases not matched to a gene: 8. In nucleotides, the CDR3 is TGTGCCAGCAGCCAGGCGACAGGGGTCGGCTCACCCCTCCACTTT. Its translation: CASSQATGVGSPLHF.

The V call is TRBV28, the J call TRBJ1-1; a possible D gene is TRBD1 (6 bases). The germline V gene has CDR1 MDHEN and CDR2 SYDVKM. V was clipped by 4 bases and J by 0 bases, with 12 bases between them. This CDR3 has 15 amino acids. The CDR3 DNA follows: TGTGCCAGCAGTTCATCCGACAGGCTGAACACTGAAGCTTTCTTT. As protein: CASSSSDRLNTEAFF.

V and J are TRBV3-1 (or the pseudogene TRBV3-2) and TRBJ1-4; 7 bases align to TRBD1. The CDR3 length is 14 residues. Trimming removed 4 bases from V and 5 bases from J; junction bases left unmatched: 4. CDR1 is LGHDT and CDR2 is YNNKEL in the germline V gene (reference sequence). This chain's CDR3 is CASSPTGPNEKLFF. In nucleotides, the CDR3 is TGTGCCAGCAGCCCGACAGGGCCGAATGAAAAACTGTTTTTT.

The rearrangement joins TRBV5-1 to TRBJ1-5; tentative D call: TRBD1 (6 bases). The CDR3 contains 16 residues. Trimming shortened V by 0 bases and J by 6 bases, and 16 bases separated the two germline ends. CDR1 is SGHRS, CDR2 YFSETQ, per germline. The CDR3 spells CASSLGPQGSAQPQHF. For the CDR3, the DNA is TGCGCCAGCAGCTTGGGGCCACAGGGATCCGCTCAGCCCCAGCATTTT.

CDR3 DNA sequence: TGTGCCAGCAGCTTAGCCAAAGAACCCTACGAGCAGTACTTC. Translation gives CASSLAKEPYEQYF. The genes are TRBV5-4 and TRBJ2-7, with D uncertain. Germline V gene data show CDR1 as SGHNT and CDR2 as YYREEE (reference sequence). The CDR3 runs to 14 residues. V lost 2 bases to trimming and J lost 2 bases, with 11 bases between them.

V gene TRBV7-9 combines with J gene TRBJ1-6; tentatively, D is TRBD1 (5 bases). Germline loops: CDR1 SEHNR, CDR2 FQNEAQ (reference sequence). The CDR3 runs 15 residues. V was clipped by 3 bases and J by 7 bases, with 13 bases between them. This CDR3 is CASSLAGKENSPLHF. The DNA of the CDR3 is TGTGCCAGCAGCTTGGCAGGGAAGGAGAATTCACCCCTCCACTTT. Based on the CDR3 plus reference TRBV7-9 and TRBJ1-6, the full variable domain is DTGVSQNPRHKITKRGQNVTFRCDPISEHNRLYWYRQTLGQGPEFLTYFQNEAQLEKSRLLSDRFSAERPKGSFSTLEIQRTEQGDSAMYLCASSLAGKENSPLHFGNGTRLTVT.

The rearrangement joins TRBV29-1 to TRBJ1-1; 11 positions match TRBD1. V was pared by 6 bases and J by 4 bases, with 4 bases of the junction left unmatched. CDR1 and CDR2 from the germline V gene are SQVTM and ANQGSEA. This CDR3 region has 13 residues. This CDR3 is CSVGDRGGTEAFF. The CDR3 DNA follows: TGCAGCGTCGGGGACAGGGGGGGCACTGAAGCTTTCTTT. Together with reference TRBV29-1 and TRBJ1-1, the CDR3 gives the full variable domain: SAVISQKPSRDICQRGTSLTIQCQVDSQVTMMFWYRQQPGQSLTLIATANQGSEATYESGFVIDKFPISRPNLTFSTLTVSNMSPEDSSIYLCSVGDRGGTEAFFGQGTRLTVV.

The gene calls are TRBV28 and TRBJ2-3; D might be TRBD2 (5 bases). The CDR3 totals 13 residues. The germline V and J ends were trimmed by 6 bases and 4 bases, with 11 bases remaining between them. Per germline, CDR1 MDHEN and CDR2 SYDVKM. The CDR3 DNA reads as TGTGCCAGCAGGGCCCCGGGGTCAGATACGCAGTATTTT. This translates into CASRAPGSDTQYF.

This clone was observed once. The V and J genes are TRBV18 and TRBJ1-1; D possibly corresponds to TRBD1 (6 bases). The V end lost 3 bases, the J end lost 4 bases, and 15 bases lay between the germline ends. CDR3 length: 15 residues. Germline assignment: CDR1 KGHSH and CDR2 LQKENI. The CDR3 loop reads CASSPRQVRSTEAFF. The CDR3, as DNA: TGTGCCAGCTCACCGAGACAGGTCCGAAGCACTGAAGCTTTCTTT.

The chain combines TRBV11-3 with TRBJ1-1; no clear D. The germline V gene has CDR1 SGHNT and CDR2 YENEEA. This CDR3 contains 12 residues. Deletions cut 1 base from V and 4 bases from J, with 4 bases between. CDR3 DNA sequence: TGTGCCAGCAGCTTAGGGGCCACTGAAGCTTTCTTT. It encodes CASSLGATEAFF.

The chain recombines TRBV27 with TRBJ1-2; 7 bases align to TRBD1. The CDR3 runs 15 residues. V gave up 2 bases and J gave up 4 bases; unmatched junction bases: 7. Looked up from germline, CDR1 is MNHEY and CDR2 is SMNVEV (reference sequence). The CDR3 DNA follows: TGTGCCAGCAGTTTACATATGGGGACAGTCTATGGCTACACCTTC. Protein product: CASSLHMGTVYGYTF.

This rearrangement joins TRBV10-3 to TRBJ2-1, with 10 bases lining up with TRBD2. V dropped 3 bases and J dropped 9; count of bases not matched to a gene: 8. Germline CDR1 and CDR2: ENHRY and SYGVKD. The CDR3 covers 15 residues. The CDR3 bases are TGTGCCATCAGTGAACTAGCGGGGACGTCCAGTGAGCAGTTCTTC. It encodes CAISELAGTSSEQFF.

The chain links TRBV7-2 to TRBJ2-2; 10 nucleotides match TRBD2. Germline-derived CDR1 and CDR2 are SGHTA and FQGNSA. V dropped 3 bases and J dropped 1; count of bases not matched to a gene: 5. The CDR3 extends over 17 amino acids. The CDR3 reads CASSFQLAGRNTGELFF. In nucleotides, the CDR3 is TGTGCCAGCAGCTTCCAACTAGCGGGGAGGAACACCGGGGAGCTGTTTTTT.

The gene calls are TRBV4-1 and TRBJ2-2; 7 nucleotides agree with TRBD2. The CDR3 has 18 amino acids. Looked up from germline, CDR1 is MGHRA and CDR2 is YSYEKL. V was pared by 0 bases and J by 1 base, with 8 bases of the junction left unmatched. Here the CDR3 DNA reads TGCGCCAGCAGCCAAGAAGAAAAGCGGGACTTGAACACCGGGGAGCTGTTTTTT. This encodes CASSQEEKRDLNTGELFF.

The chain combines TRBV28 with TRBJ2-5; TRBD2 matches at 7 bases. Trimming took 2 bases from V and 4 from J; bases not matched to a gene: 1. Looked up from germline, CDR1 is MDHEN and CDR2 is SYDVKM. The CDR3 has 13 amino acids. CDR3 residues: CASSLPSGETQYF. CDR3 DNA sequence: TGTGCCAGCAGTTTACCTAGCGGAGAGACCCAGTACTTC.